Presented here are 30 T cell receptor beta chains from one specimen sequenced in a study of graft-versus-host responses after intestinal transplantation (dated by TCRdb to the early 2020s). The library relied on the immunoSEQ multiplex PCR assay. TCRdb re-hosts the immuneACCESS table, in-frame sequences only. Its copies lack some clones; in the studies checked, an unresolved V gene accounts for under half of them, and the cause for the rest is not known. A total of 9,500 to 14,000 clones appear in this sample, approximately 80% of them only once. The ten largest make up more than 30% of the sample. The sample in question was PBMCs, obtained about 67 weeks after intestinal transplant. The receptors come from a human patient who received an intestinal transplant, so some T cells may come from the graft donor.

The rearrangement links TRBV13 to TRBJ2-7; 8 nucleotides line up with TRBD2. V dropped 5 bases and J dropped 2; count of bases not matched to a gene: 8. CDR3 size: 15 residues. Germline lookup yields CDR1 PRHDT and CDR2 FYEKMQ (reference sequence). In DNA form, the CDR3 reads TGTGCCAGCAGCCCGACCCCAGCGGGAGCCTACGAGCAGTACTTC. It encodes CASSPTPAGAYEQYF.

This clone was counted a single time. The CDR3 sequence: CAWQGSRGFDTQYF. The DNA of the CDR3 is TGTGCCTGGCAGGGGAGCAGGGGGTTCGATACGCAGTATTTT. The J gene is TRBJ2-3, the V gene TRBV30; the match to TRBD1 covers 7 bases. Germline V gene data show CDR1 as GTSNPN and CDR2 as SVGIG (reference sequence). The V gene end was trimmed by 5 bases and the J gene end by 6 bases; junction bases not matched to a gene: 11. This CDR3 has 14 amino acids. The whole variable domain, remainder taken from reference TRBV30 and TRBJ2-3, is SQTIHQWPATLVQPVGSPLSLECTVEGTSNPNLYWYRQAAGRGLQLLFYSVGIGQISSEVPQNLSASRPQDRQFILSSKKLLLSDSGFYLCAWQGSRGFDTQYFGPGTRLTVL.

The chain combines TRBV7-3 with TRBJ2-3; possible D gene TRBD1, 6 bases. Germline V CDR1 and CDR2: SGHTA, FQGTGA. V lost 6 bases and J 8 bases, leaving 18 bases between the germline ends. This CDR3 spans 14 amino acids. The CDR3 sequence: CASRRRGGLGTQYF. The CDR3 DNA is TGTGCCAGCAGACGCCGAGGGGGTCTCGGTACGCAGTATTTT.

This clone was detected a few times. The V gene is TRBV13, the J gene TRBJ2-7, with 10 bases that match TRBD1. This CDR3 has 14 residues. From germline, CDR1 is PRHDT and CDR2 FYEKMQ (reference sequence). With 5 bases clipped from V and 3 bases from J, the junction kept 4 bases outside the gene matches. CDR3 region: CASSQGTGVYEQYF. The DNA of the CDR3 is TGTGCCAGCAGCCAGGGGACAGGGGTCTACGAGCAGTACTTC. Together with reference TRBV13 and TRBJ2-7, the CDR3 gives the full variable domain: AAGVIQSPRHLIKEKRETATLKCYPIPRHDTVYWYQQGPGQDPQFLISFYEKMQSDKGSIPDRFSAQQFSDYHSELNMSSLELGDSALYFCASSQGTGVYEQYFGPGTRLTVT.

The chain links TRBV6-1 to TRBJ2-2; 8 bases agree with TRBD2. Germline trimming cut 4 bases from V and 4 bases from J; bases unmatched to any gene: 5. The germline V gene has CDR1 MNHNS and CDR2 SASEGT. The CDR3 is made up of 15 amino acids. CDR3 nucleotide sequence: TGTGCCAGCAGTGTTGTTAGCGGGGCCACCGGGGAGCTGTTTTTT. Translation: CASSVVSGATGELFF.

This chain uses TRBV28 with TRBJ1-1; D is perhaps TRBD1 (6 bases). Germline loops: CDR1 MDHEN, CDR2 SYDVKM. Trimming cost V 3 bases and J 1 base, with 9 bases left between them. The CDR3 covers 14 residues. For the CDR3, the DNA is TGTGCCAGCAGTTTCCGGGGACAGAACACTGAAGCTTTCTTT. It encodes CASSFRGQNTEAFF.

J is TRBJ2-1 and V is TRBV4-2; 12 bases are shared with TRBD2. From germline, CDR1 is LGHNA and CDR2 YNFKEQ. The CDR3 consists of 18 residues. J lost 1 base, V lost 0 bases, and 4 bases had no gene match. The CDR3 loop reads CASSQELAGGWSYNEQFF. The CDR3 nucleotides are TGTGCCAGCAGCCAAGAACTAGCGGGAGGATGGTCCTACAATGAGCAGTTCTTC.

The chain recombines TRBV6-5 with TRBJ2-1, with D perhaps TRBD1 (5 bases). The germline V gene encodes CDR1 MNHEY and CDR2 SVGAGI. V dropped 2 bases and J dropped 1 base, with 6 bases sitting between them. The CDR3 sequence is 14 residues long. CDR3 in DNA: TGTGCCAGCAGTTACGACAGTTCCTACAATGAGCAGTTCTTC. Amino acid sequence: CASSYDSSYNEQFF.

The chain has TRBV30 and TRBJ2-1; 7 bases align to TRBD2. CDR3 length equals 15 residues. The V and J ends lost 0 bases and 6 bases, in that order; junction bases with no gene match: 8. In germline, CDR1 is GTSNPN, CDR2 SVGIG (reference sequence). The chain's CDR3 is CAWSVVGREINEQFF. As DNA, the CDR3 is TGTGCCTGGAGTGTCGTTGGGCGGGAGATCAATGAGCAGTTCTTC. Together with reference TRBV30 and TRBJ2-1, the CDR3 gives the full variable domain: SQTIHQWPATLVQPVGSPLSLECTVEGTSNPNLYWYRQAAGRGLQLLFYSVGIGQISSEVPQNLSASRPQDRQFILSSKKLLLSDSGFYLCAWSVVGREINEQFFGPGTRLTVL.

The rearrangement links TRBV5-1 to TRBJ2-6, with TRBD1 as a possible D gene (5 bases). The CDR3 consists of 16 residues. Germline values: CDR1 SGHRS, CDR2 YFSETQ. Deletions cut 0 bases from V and 2 bases from J, with 9 bases between. In DNA form, the CDR3 reads TGCGCCAGCAGCTTGGTTATAGGGGCTGGGGCCAACGTCCTGACTTTC. Residues: CASSLVIGAGANVLTF.

This chain links TRBV7-3 with TRBJ1-5; 7 nucleotides line up with TRBD1. CDR1 and CDR2 (germline): SGHTA, FQGTGA. The CDR3 extends over 16 amino acids. V shed 4 bases and J 3 bases; nucleotides not matched to a gene: 9. The CDR3 loop reads CASSCRQGENNQPQHF. The CDR3, as DNA: TGTGCCAGCAGCTGTCGGCAGGGGGAAAACAATCAGCCCCAGCATTTT. Full variable domain (outside the CDR3, taken from reference TRBV7-3 and TRBJ1-5): GAGVSQTPSNKVTEKGKYVELRCDPISGHTALYWYRQSLGQGPEFLIYFQGTGAADDSGLPNDRFFAVRPEGSVSTLKIQRTERGDSAVYLCASSCRQGENNQPQHFGDGTRLSIL.

The chain joins TRBV28 to TRBJ2-2; D unresolved. This CDR3 has 14 residues. Trimming cost V 4 bases and J 6 bases, with 12 bases left between them. Germline-derived CDR1 and CDR2 are MDHEN and SYDVKM. The CDR3 DNA sequence: TGTGCCAGCAGTTCTCCCAGTGGAGCCGGGGAGCTGTTTTTT. This gives the protein CASSSPSGAGELFF. The variable domain in full, completed from reference TRBV28 and TRBJ2-2, reads DVKVTQSSRYLVKRTGEKVFLECVQDMDHENMFWYRQDPGLGLRLIYFSYDVKMKEKGDIPEGYSVSREKKERFSLILESASTNQTSMYLCASSSPSGAGELFFGEGSRLTVL.

The rearrangement joins TRBV6-5 to TRBJ2-3; D possibly corresponds to TRBD2 (6 bases). Trimming removed 4 bases from V and 2 bases from J, with 13 bases in between. CDR3 length: 15 amino acids. Germline CDR1 reads MNHEY; CDR2 reads SVGAGI. In DNA form, the CDR3 reads TGTGCCAGCAGTTCCAATAGCGGATTCACAGATACGCAGTATTTT. This sequence encodes CASSSNSGFTDTQYF.

This chain connects TRBV11-2 to TRBJ2-5; D is undetermined. The germline V and J ends were trimmed by 2 bases and 2 bases, with 9 bases remaining between them. Germline assignment: CDR1 SGHAT and CDR2 FQNNGV. The CDR3 loop spans 14 amino acids. In DNA, the CDR3 is TGTGCCAGCAGCTTAAACGCCAGGCAAGAGACCCAGTACTTC. This codes for CASSLNARQETQYF.

The rearrangement links TRBV28 to TRBJ2-5; D is undetermined. The V and J ends lost 3 bases and 2 bases respectively, with 10 bases between them. CDR1 is MDHEN and CDR2 is SYDVKM in the germline V gene. The length of the CDR3 is 14 residues. CDR3 bases: TGTGCCAGCAGTTTTAGGCAGAGACAAGAGACCCAGTACTTC. Translation gives CASSFRQRQETQYF.

This chain uses TRBV7-2 with TRBJ2-7; 10 bases align to TRBD2. V lost 5 bases to trimming and J lost 4 bases; unmatched junction nucleotides: 14. The CDR3 spans 17 residues. Germline CDR1 SGHTA, CDR2 FQGNSA. The CDR3 here is CASSPRQGLAGVYEQYF. The DNA of the CDR3 is TGTGCCAGCAGCCCACGTCAGGGCCTAGCGGGAGTGTACGAGCAGTACTTC. Supplemented by reference TRBV7-2 and TRBJ2-7, the full variable domain reads GAGVSQSPSNKVTEKGKDVELRCDPISGHTALYWYRQSLGQGLEFLIYFQGNSAPDKSGLPSDRFSAERTGGSVSTLTIQRTQQEDSAVYLCASSPRQGLAGVYEQYFGPGTRLTVT.

The genes are TRBV15 and TRBJ2-7; 9 nucleotides agree with TRBD1. The CDR3 has 14 residues. Per the germline V gene, CDR1 is LNHNV and CDR2 is YYDKDF (reference sequence). V lost 5 bases to trimming and J lost 6 bases; unmatched junction nucleotides: 8. CDR3 region: CATSSGQGRLEQYF. In DNA form, the CDR3 reads TGTGCCACCAGCTCGGGACAGGGTCGCCTCGAGCAGTACTTC.

This clone was counted once. DNA of the CDR3: TGTGCCAGCAGCGCCCGGACAGGGCCCGGGGACGAGCAGTACTTC. Its protein product is CASSARTGPGDEQYF. The rearrangement uses TRBV7-9 and TRBJ2-7; the match to TRBD1 covers 8 bases. Per the germline V gene, CDR1 is SEHNR and CDR2 is FQNEAQ (reference sequence). Trimming removed 5 bases from V and 5 bases from J; junction bases left unmatched: 11. The CDR3 totals 15 residues.

On this clone: Additional DNA sequences in this sample encode the identical CDR3. The chain combines TRBV6-1 with TRBJ2-3, with D hard to call. Germline CDR1 MNHNS, CDR2 SASEGT. The CDR3 runs to 13 residues. V was trimmed by 3 bases and J by 6 bases, leaving 10 bases between them. CDR3 region: CASSEEGFDTQYF. CDR3 in DNA: TGTGCCAGCAGTGAGGAAGGATTCGATACGCAGTATTTT.

This chain connects TRBV30 to TRBJ2-4; D may be TRBD1 or TRBD2 (6 bases each). Trimming pared 4 bases from V and 2 bases from J, leaving 15 bases between. The germline V gene has CDR1 GTSNPN and CDR2 SVGIG (reference sequence). This CDR3 contains 15 residues. The CDR3 loop reads CAWMTGGRTKNIQYF. DNA for the CDR3: TGTGCCTGGATGACAGGTGGGAGGACCAAAAACATTCAGTACTTC.

The rearrangement links TRBV28 to TRBJ2-1, with D possibly being TRBD1 (6 bases). CDR3 length equals 12 residues. Germline loops: CDR1 MDHEN, CDR2 SYDVKM. Trimming removed 10 bases at V and 6 bases at J, with 13 bases between. The CDR3 reads CAIRMTGNEQFF. The CDR3 nucleotides are TGTGCCATCCGAATGACAGGCAATGAGCAGTTCTTC.

This sequence joins TRBV21-1 and TRBJ2-3; TRBD1 is taken as the D call from the table, unchecked against the DNA. TRBV21-1 is a pseudogene. This CDR3 region has 10 residues. The CDR3 here is CASCTDTQYF. Here the CDR3 DNA reads TGTGCCTCATGCACAGATACGCAGTATTTT.

The V and J genes are TRBV29-1 and TRBJ2-1, with D unresolved. CDR1 and CDR2 from the germline V gene are SQVTM and ANQGSEA. V shed 8 bases and J shed 4 bases, with 12 bases lying between them. The length of the CDR3 is 12 residues. The CDR3: CSTGVGYNEQFF. DNA of the CDR3: TGCAGCACTGGGGTGGGGTACAATGAGCAGTTCTTC.

The chain links TRBV29-1 to TRBJ2-1, with 8 bases matching TRBD2. Per germline, CDR1 SQVTM and CDR2 ANQGSEA. The CDR3 extends over 12 amino acids. V shed 7 bases, J shed 7 bases, and the junction held 6 bases outside the gene matches. This CDR3 reads CSGRSSGNEQFF. The CDR3 bases are TGCAGCGGGAGGTCTAGCGGGAATGAGCAGTTCTTC.

A few counts support this clone. The J gene is TRBJ2-7, the V gene TRBV7-9; 9 positions match TRBD1. CDR3 length: 15 amino acids. Germline CDR1 reads SEHNR; CDR2 reads FQNEAQ (reference sequence). The V and J ends lost 3 bases and 4 bases, in that order; junction bases with no gene match: 7. The CDR3, as DNA: TGTGCCAGCAGCTTCGGGGCGACAGGGGGTTACGAGCAGTACTTC. Protein: CASSFGATGGYEQYF.

This clone appeared a few times. This rearrangement joins TRBV7-9 to TRBJ2-7; no definite D call. V lost 0 bases, J lost 5 bases, and 8 bases lay in between. The germline V gene has CDR1 SEHNR and CDR2 FQNEAQ (reference sequence). The length of the CDR3 is 13 residues. This chain's CDR3 is CASSLASLDEQYF. In DNA, the CDR3 is TGTGCCAGCAGCTTAGCGTCCCTCGACGAGCAGTACTTC.

The chain recombines TRBV25-1 with TRBJ2-7; 12 positions match TRBD2. The CDR3 covers 15 residues. Germline V lookup: CDR1 MGHDK, CDR2 SYGVNS. V trimming: 6 bases; J trimming: 6 bases; junction bases outside the gene matches: 9. CDR3 in amino acids: CASRARLAGVGEQYF. In DNA, the CDR3 is TGTGCCAGCAGGGCAAGACTAGCGGGAGTGGGCGAGCAGTACTTC.

The chain carries TRBV27 and TRBJ2-2; D remains ambiguous. This CDR3 spans 15 amino acids. Trimming left V 4 bases short and J 5 bases short, with 14 bases between. Germline V gene data show CDR1 as MNHEY and CDR2 as SMNVEV (reference sequence). CDR3 coding DNA: TGTGCCAGCAGTTCAGCCCCCGCTAGAACCGGGGAGCTGTTTTTT. Its protein is CASSSAPARTGELFF.

This chain links TRBV2 with TRBJ2-5; D could derive from TRBD1 or TRBD2 (6 bases each). The CDR3 spans 14 residues. Germline V gives CDR1 SNHLY, CDR2 FYNNEI. The V end was cut by 7 bases, the J end by 5 bases, with 17 bases between. CDR3 DNA sequence: TGTGCCAGCAAGACCGTAGGGGGAGGCGAGACCCAGTACTTC. Translation: CASKTVGGGETQYF.

J is TRBJ2-5 and V is TRBV28; 9 bases agree with TRBD2. The CDR3 covers 16 residues. From germline, CDR1 is MDHEN and CDR2 SYDVKM. Trimming at V came to 5 bases and at J to 4 bases, leaving 11 bases not matched to a gene. The CDR3 nucleotides are TGTGCCAGCAGTGTAGGGGCGGGAGGGGGAGTAGAGACCCAGTACTTC. Amino acids: CASSVGAGGGVETQYF. The whole variable domain, filled in from reference TRBV28 and TRBJ2-5, reads DVKVTQSSRYLVKRTGEKVFLECVQDMDHENMFWYRQDPGLGLRLIYFSYDVKMKEKGDIPEGYSVSREKKERFSLILESASTNQTSMYLCASSVGAGGGVETQYFGPGTRLLVL.